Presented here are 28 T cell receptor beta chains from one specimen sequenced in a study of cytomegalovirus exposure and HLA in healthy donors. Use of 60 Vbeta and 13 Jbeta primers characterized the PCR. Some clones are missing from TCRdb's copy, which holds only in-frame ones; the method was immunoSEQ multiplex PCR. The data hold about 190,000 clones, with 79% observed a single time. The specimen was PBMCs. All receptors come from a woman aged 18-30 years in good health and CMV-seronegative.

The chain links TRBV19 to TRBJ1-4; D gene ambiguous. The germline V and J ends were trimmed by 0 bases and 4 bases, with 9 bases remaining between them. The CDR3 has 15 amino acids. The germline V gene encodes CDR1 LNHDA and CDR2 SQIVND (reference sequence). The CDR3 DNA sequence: TGTGCCAGTAGTATAGAATCGGGGTTTAATGAAAAACTGTTTTTT. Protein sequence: CASSIESGFNEKLFF.

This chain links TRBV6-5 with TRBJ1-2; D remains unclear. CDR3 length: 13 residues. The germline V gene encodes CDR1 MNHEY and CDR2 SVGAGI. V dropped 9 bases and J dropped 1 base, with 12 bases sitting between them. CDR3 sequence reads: CASWAGINYGYTF. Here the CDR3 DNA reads TGTGCCAGTTGGGCGGGGATTAACTATGGCTACACCTTC.

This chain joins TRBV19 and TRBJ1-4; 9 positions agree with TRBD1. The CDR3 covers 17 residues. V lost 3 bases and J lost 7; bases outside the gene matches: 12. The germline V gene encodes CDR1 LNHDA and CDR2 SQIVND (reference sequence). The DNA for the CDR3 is TGTGCCAGTAGTATGAGACAGGGGGTGAACGTCGGTGAAAAACTGTTTTTT. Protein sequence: CASSMRQGVNVGEKLFF.

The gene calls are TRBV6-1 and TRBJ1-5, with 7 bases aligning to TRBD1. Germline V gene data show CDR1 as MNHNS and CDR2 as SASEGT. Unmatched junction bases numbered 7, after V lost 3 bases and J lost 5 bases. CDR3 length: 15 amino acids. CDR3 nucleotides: TGTGCCAGCAGTGACCGGACAGGCGGTCATCAGCCCCAGCATTTT. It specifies CASSDRTGGHQPQHF.

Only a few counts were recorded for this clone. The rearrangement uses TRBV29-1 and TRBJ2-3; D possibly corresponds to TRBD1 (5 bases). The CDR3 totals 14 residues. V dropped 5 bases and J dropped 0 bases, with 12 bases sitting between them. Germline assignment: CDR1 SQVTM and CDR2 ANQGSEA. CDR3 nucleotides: TGCAGCGTTTTAAAGCAGGGTAGCACAGATACGCAGTATTTT. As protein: CSVLKQGSTDTQYF.

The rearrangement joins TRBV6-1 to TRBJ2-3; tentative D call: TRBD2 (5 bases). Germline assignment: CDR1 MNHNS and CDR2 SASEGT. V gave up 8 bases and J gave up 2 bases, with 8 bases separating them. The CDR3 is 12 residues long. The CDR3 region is CASGSNTDTQYF. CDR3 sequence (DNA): TGTGCCAGCGGGAGTAACACAGATACGCAGTATTTT.

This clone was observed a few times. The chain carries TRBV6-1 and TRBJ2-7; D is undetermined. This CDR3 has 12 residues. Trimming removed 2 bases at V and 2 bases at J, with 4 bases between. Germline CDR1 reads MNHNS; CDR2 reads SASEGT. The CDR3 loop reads CASSEYTYEQYF. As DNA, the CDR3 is TGTGCCAGCAGTGAATACACCTACGAGCAGTACTTC.

The CDR3 bases are TGTGCCACCAGCAGAGAACAGGGGACGAACACTGAAGCTTTCTTT. It encodes CATSREQGTNTEAFF. The chain carries TRBV15 and TRBJ1-1, with 7 bases fitting TRBD1. From germline, CDR1 is LNHNV and CDR2 YYDKDF (reference sequence). The ends lost 0 bases at V and 1 base at J; junction bases unmatched: 2. The CDR3 contains 15 residues.

CDR3 residues: CASQSGGPESPLHF. The CDR3 DNA sequence: TGTGCCAGCCAGAGTGGAGGGCCGGAGTCACCCCTCCACTTT. J is TRBJ1-6 and V is TRBV25-1; the D is unclear. This CDR3 comprises 14 residues. From germline, CDR1 is MGHDK and CDR2 SYGVNS. The V and J ends lost 8 bases and 10 bases respectively, with 18 bases between them.

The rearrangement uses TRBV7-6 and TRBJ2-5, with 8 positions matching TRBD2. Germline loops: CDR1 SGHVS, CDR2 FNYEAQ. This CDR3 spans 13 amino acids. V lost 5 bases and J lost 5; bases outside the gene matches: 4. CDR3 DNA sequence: TGTGCCAGCAGCCCCAGCGGGAGCGAGACCCAGTACTTC. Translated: CASSPSGSETQYF.

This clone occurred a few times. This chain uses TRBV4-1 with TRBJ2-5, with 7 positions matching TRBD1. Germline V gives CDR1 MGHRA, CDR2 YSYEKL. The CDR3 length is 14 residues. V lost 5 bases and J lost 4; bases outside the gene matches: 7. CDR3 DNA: TGCGCCAGCAGCACGACAGGGTTGGCAGAGACCCAGTACTTC. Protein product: CASSTTGLAETQYF.

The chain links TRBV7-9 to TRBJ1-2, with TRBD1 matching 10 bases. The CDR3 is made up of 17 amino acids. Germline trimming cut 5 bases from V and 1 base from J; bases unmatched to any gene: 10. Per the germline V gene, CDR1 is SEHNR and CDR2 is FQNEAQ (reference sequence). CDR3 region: CASSHRDRGTDNYGYTF. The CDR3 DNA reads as TGTGCCAGCAGCCACCGGGACAGGGGTACCGATAACTATGGCTACACCTTC.

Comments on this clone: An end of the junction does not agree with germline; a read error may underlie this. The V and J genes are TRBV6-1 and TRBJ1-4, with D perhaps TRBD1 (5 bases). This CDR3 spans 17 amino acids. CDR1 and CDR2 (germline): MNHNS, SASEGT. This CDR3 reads CASSESGPRATNEKLFF. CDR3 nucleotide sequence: TGTGCCAGCAGTGAATCAGGGCCCCGAGCAACTAATGAAAAATTGTTTTTT.

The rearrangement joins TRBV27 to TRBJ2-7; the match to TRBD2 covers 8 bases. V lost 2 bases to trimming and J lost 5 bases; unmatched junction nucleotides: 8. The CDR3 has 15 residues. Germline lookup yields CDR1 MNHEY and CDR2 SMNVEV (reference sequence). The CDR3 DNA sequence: TGTGCCAGCAGTTTAAACCCGGGACTAGGGGACGAGCAGTACTTC. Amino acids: CASSLNPGLGDEQYF.

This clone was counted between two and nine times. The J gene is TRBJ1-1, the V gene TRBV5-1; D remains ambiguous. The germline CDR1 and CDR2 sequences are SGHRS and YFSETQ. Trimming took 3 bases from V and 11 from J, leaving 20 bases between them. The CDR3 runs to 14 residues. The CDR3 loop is CASSSENSGRTAFF. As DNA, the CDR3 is TGCGCCAGCAGCTCTGAGAATTCGGGGAGGACGGCTTTCTTT.

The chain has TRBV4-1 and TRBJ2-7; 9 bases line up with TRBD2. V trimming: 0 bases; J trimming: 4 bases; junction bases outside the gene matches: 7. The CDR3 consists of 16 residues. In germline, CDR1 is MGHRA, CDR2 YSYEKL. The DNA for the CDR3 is TGCGCCAGCAGCCAAGAGGCGGCGGGAGGGCCATACGAGCAGTACTTC. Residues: CASSQEAAGGPYEQYF.

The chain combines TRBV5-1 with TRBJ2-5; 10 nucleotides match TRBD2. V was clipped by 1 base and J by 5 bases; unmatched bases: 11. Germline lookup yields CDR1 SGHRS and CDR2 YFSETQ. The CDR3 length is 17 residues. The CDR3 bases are TGCGCCAGCAGCTTGTTAGCGGGGGGCGGTTCCTTCGAGACCCAGTACTTC. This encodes CASSLLAGGGSFETQYF.

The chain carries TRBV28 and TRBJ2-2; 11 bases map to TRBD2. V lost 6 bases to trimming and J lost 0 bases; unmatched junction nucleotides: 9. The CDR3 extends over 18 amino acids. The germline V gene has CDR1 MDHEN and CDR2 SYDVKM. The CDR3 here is CASRQPGLAATNTGELFF. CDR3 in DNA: TGTGCCAGCAGGCAACCGGGACTAGCGGCAACGAACACCGGGGAGCTGTTTTTT.

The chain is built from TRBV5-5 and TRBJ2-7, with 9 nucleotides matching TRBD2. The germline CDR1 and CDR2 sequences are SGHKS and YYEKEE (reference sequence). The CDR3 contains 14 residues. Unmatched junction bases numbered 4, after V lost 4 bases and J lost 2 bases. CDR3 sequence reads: CASSRSGRPYEQYF. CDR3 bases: TGTGCCAGCAGCCGTAGCGGGAGACCCTACGAGCAGTACTTC.

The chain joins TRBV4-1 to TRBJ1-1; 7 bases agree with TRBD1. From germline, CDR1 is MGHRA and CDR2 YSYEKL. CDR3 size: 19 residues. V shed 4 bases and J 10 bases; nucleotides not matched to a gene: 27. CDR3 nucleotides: TGCGCCAGCAGCCCCGGGGTAGGGGGCAATTTCAAAAACCCCGACGGAGCTTTCTTT. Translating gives CASSPGVGGNFKNPDGAFF.

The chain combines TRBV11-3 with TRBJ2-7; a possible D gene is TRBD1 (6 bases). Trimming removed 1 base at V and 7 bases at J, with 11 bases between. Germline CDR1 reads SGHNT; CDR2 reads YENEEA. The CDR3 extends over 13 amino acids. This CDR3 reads CASSLAGVGEQYF. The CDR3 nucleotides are TGTGCCAGCAGCTTAGCAGGGGTGGGGGAGCAGTACTTC.

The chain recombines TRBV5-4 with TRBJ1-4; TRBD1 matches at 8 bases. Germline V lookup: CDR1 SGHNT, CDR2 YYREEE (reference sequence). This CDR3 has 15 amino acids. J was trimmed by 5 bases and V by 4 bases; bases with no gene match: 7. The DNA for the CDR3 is TGTGCCAGCAGCGCGAGACAGGGGCCGAATGAAAAACTGTTTTTT. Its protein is CASSARQGPNEKLFF. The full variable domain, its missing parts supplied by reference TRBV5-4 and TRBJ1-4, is ETGVTQSPTHLIKTRGQQVTLRCSSQSGHNTVSWYQQALGQGPQFIFQYYREEENGRGNFPPRFSGLQFPNYSSELNVNALELDDSALYLCASSARQGPNEKLFFGSGTQLSVL.

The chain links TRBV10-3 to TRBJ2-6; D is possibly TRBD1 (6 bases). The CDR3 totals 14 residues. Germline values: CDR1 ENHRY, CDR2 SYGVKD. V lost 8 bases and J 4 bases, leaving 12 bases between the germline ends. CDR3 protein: CAIQTGEGANVLTF. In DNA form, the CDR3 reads TGTGCCATCCAGACAGGTGAAGGGGCCAACGTCCTGACTTTC.

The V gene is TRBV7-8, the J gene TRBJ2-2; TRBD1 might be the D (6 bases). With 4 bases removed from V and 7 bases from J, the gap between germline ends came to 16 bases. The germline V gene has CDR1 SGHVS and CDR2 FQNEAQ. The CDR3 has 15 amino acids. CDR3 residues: CASSSLQGLGGELFF. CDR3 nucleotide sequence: TGTGCCAGCAGCTCACTACAGGGATTAGGCGGGGAGCTGTTTTTT.

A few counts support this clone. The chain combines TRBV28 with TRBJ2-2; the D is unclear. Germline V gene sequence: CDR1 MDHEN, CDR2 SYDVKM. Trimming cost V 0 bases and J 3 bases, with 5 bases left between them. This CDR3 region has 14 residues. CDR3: CASSLWQDTGELFF. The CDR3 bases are TGTGCCAGCAGTTTATGGCAGGACACCGGGGAGCTGTTTTTT.

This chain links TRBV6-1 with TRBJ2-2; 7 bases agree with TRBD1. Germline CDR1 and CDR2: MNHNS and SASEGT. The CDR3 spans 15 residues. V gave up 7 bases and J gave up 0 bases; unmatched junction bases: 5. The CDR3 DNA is TGTGCCAGCACCCCCGGGACAGCGAACACCGGGGAGCTGTTTTTT. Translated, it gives CASTPGTANTGELFF.

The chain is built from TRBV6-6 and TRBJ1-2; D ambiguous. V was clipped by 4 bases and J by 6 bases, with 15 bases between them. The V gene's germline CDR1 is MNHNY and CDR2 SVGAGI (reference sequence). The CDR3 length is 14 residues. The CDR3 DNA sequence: TGTGCCAGCAGTTTGTCGATGGCATCAGATGGCTACACCTTC. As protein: CASSLSMASDGYTF.

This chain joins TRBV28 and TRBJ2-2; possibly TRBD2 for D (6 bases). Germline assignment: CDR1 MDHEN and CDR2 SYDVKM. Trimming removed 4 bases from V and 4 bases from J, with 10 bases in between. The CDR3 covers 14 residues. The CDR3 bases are TGTGCCAGCAGTTCCGCCGGGGGCACCGGGGAGCTGTTTTTT. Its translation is CASSSAGGTGELFF.